This T cell receptor beta chain was captured in a study of human T cells and chemical hapten exposure. Study-wide context: Sensitizing treatment utilized 2% DPC over a roughly 2 cm by roughly 2 cm portion of upper inner arm skin. Alopecia areata, totalis and universalis patients, mostly female, were included.

Each CDR3 protein is one row after TCRdb ran MiXCR on the RACE reads. The table has roughly 120,000 distinct CDR3 sequences, about 12% seen once. Worth noting for this clonotype: The antigen is not known. At one end, the junction sequence differs from germline, possibly due to a read error.

Noted time point: patch test 1, 2 weeks after DPC sensitization. Treatment of the sample: therapeutic diphenylcyclopropenone sensitization with weekly scalp DPC. Germline loops: CDR1 KGHSH, CDR2 LQKENI. This CDR3 comprises 13 residues. Study-wide findings and caveats: Counts of expanded TCRs (at PT1) showed a positive correlation with patch test score. Alopecia in all donors means immunity may differ from healthy individuals.

V gene TRBV18 combines with J gene TRBJ2-7; TRBD2 aligns across 12 bases. This TCR was recovered from a woman aged 50 to 65 with alopecia areata. Some clones in this sample may be carry-over from other donors' samples. Material: whole blood, obtained in connection with sensitization to the hapten diphenylcyclopropenone (DPC). The CDR3 here is CTSSLAGGPEQYF. CDR3 nucleotides: TGTACCAGCTCCCTAGCGGGAGGGCCCGAGCAGTACTTC.